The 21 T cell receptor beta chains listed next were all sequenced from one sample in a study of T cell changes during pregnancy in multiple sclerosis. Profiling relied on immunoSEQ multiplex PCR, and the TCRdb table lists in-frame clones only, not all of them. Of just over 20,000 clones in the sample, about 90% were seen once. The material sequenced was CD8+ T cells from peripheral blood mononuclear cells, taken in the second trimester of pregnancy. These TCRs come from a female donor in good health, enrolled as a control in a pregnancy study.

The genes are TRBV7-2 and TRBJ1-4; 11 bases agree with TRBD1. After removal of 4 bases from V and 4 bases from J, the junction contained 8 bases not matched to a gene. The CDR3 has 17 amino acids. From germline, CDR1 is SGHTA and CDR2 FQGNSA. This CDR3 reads CASSSRDRGSRNEKLFF. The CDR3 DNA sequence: TGTGCCAGCAGCTCCCGGGACAGGGGGTCCCGTAATGAAAAACTGTTTTTT.

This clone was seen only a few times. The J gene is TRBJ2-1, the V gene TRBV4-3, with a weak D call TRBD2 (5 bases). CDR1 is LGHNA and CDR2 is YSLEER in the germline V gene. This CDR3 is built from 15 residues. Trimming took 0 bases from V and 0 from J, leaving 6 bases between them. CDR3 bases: TGCGCCAGCAGCCAAGACAGCGGCTCCTACAATGAGCAGTTCTTC. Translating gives CASSQDSGSYNEQFF.

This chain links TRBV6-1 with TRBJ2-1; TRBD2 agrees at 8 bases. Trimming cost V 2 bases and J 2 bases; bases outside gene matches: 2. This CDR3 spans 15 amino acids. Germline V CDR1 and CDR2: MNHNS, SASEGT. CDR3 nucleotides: TGTGCCAGCAGTGAACTAGCGGGTCCCTACAATGAGCAGTTCTTC. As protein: CASSELAGPYNEQFF.

CDR3 sequence: CASSFFGYQETQYF. CDR3 bases: TGCGCCAGCAGCTTCTTCGGGTACCAAGAGACCCAGTACTTC. The chain links TRBV5-1 to TRBJ2-5; no clear D. Trimming shortened V by 2 bases and J by 0 bases, and 8 bases separated the two germline ends. CDR3 size: 14 residues. Germline assignment: CDR1 SGHRS and CDR2 YFSETQ.

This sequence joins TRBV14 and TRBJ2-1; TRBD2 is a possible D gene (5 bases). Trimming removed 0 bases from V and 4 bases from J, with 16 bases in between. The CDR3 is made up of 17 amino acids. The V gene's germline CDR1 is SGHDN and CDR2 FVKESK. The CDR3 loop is CASSQDTGRLLYNEQFF. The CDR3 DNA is TGTGCCAGCAGCCAAGATACTGGTCGACTACTTTACAATGAGCAGTTCTTC.

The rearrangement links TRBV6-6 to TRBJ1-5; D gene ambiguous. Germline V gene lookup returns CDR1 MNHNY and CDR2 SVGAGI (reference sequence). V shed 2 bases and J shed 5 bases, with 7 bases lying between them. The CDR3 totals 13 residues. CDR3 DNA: TGTGCCAGCAGTTACGAGGTTGATCAGCCCCAGCATTTT. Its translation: CASSYEVDQPQHF.

The CDR3 DNA follows: TGTGCCAGCAGTGACTCGACTAGCGGGAGTGGCACAGATACGCAGTATTTT. Translated: CASSDSTSGSGTDTQYF. V is TRBV6-4 and J is TRBJ2-3; 12 bases agree with TRBD2. Germline V gives CDR1 MRHNA, CDR2 SNTAGT. The CDR3 has 17 amino acids. The J segment lost 1 base and the V segment lost 0 bases, leaving 2 bases of the junction unmatched.

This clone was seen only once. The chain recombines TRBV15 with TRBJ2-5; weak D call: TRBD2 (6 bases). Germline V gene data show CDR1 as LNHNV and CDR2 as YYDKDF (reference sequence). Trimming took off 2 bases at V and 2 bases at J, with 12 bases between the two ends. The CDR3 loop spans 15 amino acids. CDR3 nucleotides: TGTGCCACCAGCAGATCGTCAGGGAGGCAAGAGACCCAGTACTTC. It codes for CATSRSSGRQETQYF.

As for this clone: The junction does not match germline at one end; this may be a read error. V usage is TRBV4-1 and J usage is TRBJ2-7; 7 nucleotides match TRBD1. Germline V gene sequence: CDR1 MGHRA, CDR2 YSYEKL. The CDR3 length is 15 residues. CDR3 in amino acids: CASSQNTLLGQDLNF. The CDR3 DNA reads TGCGCCAGCAGCCAAAATACCCTTCTCGGACAGGACTTAAACTTC.

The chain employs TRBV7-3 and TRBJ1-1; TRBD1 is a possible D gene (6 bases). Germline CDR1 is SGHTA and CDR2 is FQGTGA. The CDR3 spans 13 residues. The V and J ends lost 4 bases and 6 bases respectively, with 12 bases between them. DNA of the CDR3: TGTGCCAGCAGCTCGGGACACGGCGCTGAAGCTTTCTTT. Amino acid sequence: CASSSGHGAEAFF.

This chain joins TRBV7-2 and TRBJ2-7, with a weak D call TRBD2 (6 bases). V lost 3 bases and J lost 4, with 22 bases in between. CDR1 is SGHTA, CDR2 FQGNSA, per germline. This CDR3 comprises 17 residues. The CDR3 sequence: CASSLTSSGPFGYEQYF. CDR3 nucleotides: TGTGCCAGCAGCTTGACTAGTTCAGGCCCCTTTGGATACGAGCAGTACTTC. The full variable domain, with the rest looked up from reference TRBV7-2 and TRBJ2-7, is GAGVSQSPSNKVTEKGKDVELRCDPISGHTALYWYRQSLGQGLEFLIYFQGNSAPDKSGLPSDRFSAERTGGSVSTLTIQRTQQEDSAVYLCASSLTSSGPFGYEQYFGPGTRLTVT.

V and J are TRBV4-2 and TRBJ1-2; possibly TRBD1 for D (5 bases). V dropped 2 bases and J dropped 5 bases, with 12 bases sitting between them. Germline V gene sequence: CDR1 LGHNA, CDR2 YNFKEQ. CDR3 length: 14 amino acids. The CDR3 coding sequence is TGTGCCAGCAGCCAACCGGACGGGGGTTATGGCTACACCTTC. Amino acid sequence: CASSQPDGGYGYTF.

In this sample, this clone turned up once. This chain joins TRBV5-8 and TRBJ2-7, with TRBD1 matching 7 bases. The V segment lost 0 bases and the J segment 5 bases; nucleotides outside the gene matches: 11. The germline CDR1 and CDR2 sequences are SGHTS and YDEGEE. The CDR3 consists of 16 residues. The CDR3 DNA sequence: TGTGCCAGCAGCTTGGTTGAGGGGGCTTATTTCAACGAGCAGTACTTC. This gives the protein CASSLVEGAYFNEQYF.

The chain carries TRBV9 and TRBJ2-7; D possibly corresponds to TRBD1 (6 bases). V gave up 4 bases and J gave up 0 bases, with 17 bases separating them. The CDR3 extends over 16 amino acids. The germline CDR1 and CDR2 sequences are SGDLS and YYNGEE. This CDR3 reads CASSLRQGSPSYEQYF. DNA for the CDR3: TGTGCCAGCAGCCTTCGTCAGGGGTCCCCCTCCTACGAGCAGTACTTC.

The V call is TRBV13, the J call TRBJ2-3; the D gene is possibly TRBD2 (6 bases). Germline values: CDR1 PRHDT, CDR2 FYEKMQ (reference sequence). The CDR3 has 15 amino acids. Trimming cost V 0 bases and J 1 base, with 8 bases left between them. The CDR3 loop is CASSLGASGTDTQYF. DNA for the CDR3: TGTGCCAGCAGCTTAGGGGCTAGCGGCACAGATACGCAGTATTTT.

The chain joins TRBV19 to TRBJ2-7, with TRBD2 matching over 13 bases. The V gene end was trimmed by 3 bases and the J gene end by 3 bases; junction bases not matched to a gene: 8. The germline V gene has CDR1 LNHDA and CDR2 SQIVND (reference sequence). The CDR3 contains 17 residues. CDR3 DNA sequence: TGTGCCAGTAGTATCTCGTCCGGGACTAGCGGGATCTACGAGCAGTACTTC. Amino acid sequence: CASSISSGTSGIYEQYF.

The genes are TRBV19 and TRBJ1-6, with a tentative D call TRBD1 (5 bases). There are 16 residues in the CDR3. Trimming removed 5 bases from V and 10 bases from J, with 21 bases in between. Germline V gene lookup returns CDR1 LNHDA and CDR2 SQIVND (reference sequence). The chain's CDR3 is CASSDPTGAVESPLHF. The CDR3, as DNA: TGTGCCAGTAGTGATCCTACAGGAGCAGTAGAATCACCCCTCCACTTT. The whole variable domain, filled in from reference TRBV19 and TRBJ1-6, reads DGGITQSPKYLFRKEGQNVTLSCEQNLNHDAMYWYRQDPGQGLRLIYYSQIVNDFQKGDIAEGYSVSREKKESFPLTVTSAQKNPTAFYLCASSDPTGAVESPLHFGNGTRLTVT.

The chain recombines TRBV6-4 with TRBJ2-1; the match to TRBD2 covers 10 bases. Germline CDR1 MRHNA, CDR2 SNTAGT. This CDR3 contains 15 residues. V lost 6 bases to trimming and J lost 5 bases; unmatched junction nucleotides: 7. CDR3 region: CASSLTSGENNEQFF. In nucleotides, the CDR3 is TGTGCCAGCAGCCTTACTAGCGGGGAGAACAATGAGCAGTTCTTC.

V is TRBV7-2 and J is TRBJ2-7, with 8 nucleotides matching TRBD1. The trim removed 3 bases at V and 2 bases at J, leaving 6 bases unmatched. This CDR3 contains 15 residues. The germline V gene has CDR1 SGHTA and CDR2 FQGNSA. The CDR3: CASSLSGTGPYEQYF. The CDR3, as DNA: TGTGCCAGCAGCTTGTCCGGGACAGGTCCCTACGAGCAGTACTTC.

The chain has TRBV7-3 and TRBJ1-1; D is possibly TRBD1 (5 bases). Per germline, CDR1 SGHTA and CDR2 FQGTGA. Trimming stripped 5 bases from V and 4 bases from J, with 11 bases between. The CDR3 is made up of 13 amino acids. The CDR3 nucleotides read TGTGCCAGCAGCCCGCAGGGAGGCACTGAAGCTTTCTTT. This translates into CASSPQGGTEAFF.

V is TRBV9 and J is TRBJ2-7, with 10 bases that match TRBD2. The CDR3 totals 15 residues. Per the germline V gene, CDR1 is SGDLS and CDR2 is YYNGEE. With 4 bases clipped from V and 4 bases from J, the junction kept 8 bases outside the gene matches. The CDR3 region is CASSSRTSGVYEQYF. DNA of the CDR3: TGTGCCAGCAGCTCACGGACTAGCGGAGTATACGAGCAGTACTTC. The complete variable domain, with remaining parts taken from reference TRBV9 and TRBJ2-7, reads DSGVTQTPKHLITATGQRVTLRCSPRSGDLSVYWYQQSLDQGLQFLIQYYNGEERAKGNILERFSAQQFPDLHSELNLSSLELGDSALYFCASSSRTSGVYEQYFGPGTRLTVT.